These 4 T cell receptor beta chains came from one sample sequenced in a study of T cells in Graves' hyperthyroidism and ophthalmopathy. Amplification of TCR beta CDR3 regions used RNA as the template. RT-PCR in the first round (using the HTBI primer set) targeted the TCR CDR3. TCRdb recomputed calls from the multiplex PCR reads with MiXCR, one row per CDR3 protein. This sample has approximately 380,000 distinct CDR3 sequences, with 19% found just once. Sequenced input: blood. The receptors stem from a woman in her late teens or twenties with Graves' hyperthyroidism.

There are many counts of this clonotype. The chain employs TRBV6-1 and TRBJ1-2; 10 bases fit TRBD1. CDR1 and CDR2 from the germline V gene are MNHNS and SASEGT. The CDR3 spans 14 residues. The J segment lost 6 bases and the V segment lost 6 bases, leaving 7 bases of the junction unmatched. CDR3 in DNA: TGTGCCAGCAGGGAGTCGGGACAGGGGCATGGCTACACCTTC. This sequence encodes CASRESGQGHGYTF.

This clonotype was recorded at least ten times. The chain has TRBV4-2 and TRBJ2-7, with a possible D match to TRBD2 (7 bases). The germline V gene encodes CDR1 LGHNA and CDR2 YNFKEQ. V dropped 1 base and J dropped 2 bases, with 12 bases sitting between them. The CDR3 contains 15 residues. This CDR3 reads CASSQGRGRPYEQYF. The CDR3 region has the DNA TGTGCCAGCAGCCAAGGGCGGGGGCGACCCTACGAGCAGTACTTC.

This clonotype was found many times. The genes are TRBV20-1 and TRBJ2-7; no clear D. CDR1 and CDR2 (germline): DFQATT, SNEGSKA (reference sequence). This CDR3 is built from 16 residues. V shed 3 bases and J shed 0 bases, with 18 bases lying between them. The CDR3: CSASPQTVDLSYEQYF. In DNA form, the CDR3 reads TGCAGTGCTAGCCCCCAAACAGTCGACCTCTCCTACGAGCAGTACTTC.

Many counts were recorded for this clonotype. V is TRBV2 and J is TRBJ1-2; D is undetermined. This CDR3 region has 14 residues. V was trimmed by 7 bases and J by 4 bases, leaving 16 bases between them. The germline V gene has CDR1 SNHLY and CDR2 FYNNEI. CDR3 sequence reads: CASTIGEAGYGYTF. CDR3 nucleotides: TGTGCCAGCACTATAGGAGAGGCGGGCTATGGCTACACCTTC. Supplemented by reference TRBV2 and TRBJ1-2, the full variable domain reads EPEVTQTPSHQVTQMGQEVILRCVPISNHLYFYWYRQILGQKVEFLVSFYNNEISEKSEIFDDQFSVERPDGSNFTLKIRSTKLEDSAMYFCASTIGEAGYGYTFGSGTRLTVV.